What follows are 30 T cell receptor beta chains derived from one specimen sequenced in a study of cytomegalovirus exposure and HLA in healthy donors. Method: immunoSEQ multiplex PCR; TCRdb's copy keeps in-frame clones and lacks some. The data show some 80,000 clones, with about 96% seen just once and about 1.3% held by the top ten. Sequenced sample: PBMCs. The source of these receptors is a woman aged 18 to 35 in good health and CMV-seronegative.

This chain connects TRBV27 to TRBJ2-2; 7 bases fit TRBD1. Germline CDR1 is MNHEY and CDR2 is SMNVEV (reference sequence). The CDR3 has 15 residues. After removal of 2 bases from V and 4 bases from J, the junction contained 4 bases not matched to a gene. This CDR3 reads CASSLTQGVTGELFF. The CDR3 region has the DNA TGTGCCAGCAGTTTAACCCAGGGGGTCACCGGGGAGCTGTTTTTT.

The chain combines TRBV19 with TRBJ1-3; 7 bases agree with TRBD1. The CDR3 has 17 amino acids. V trimming: 4 bases; J trimming: 0 bases; junction bases outside the gene matches: 9. The germline V gene has CDR1 LNHDA and CDR2 SQIVND (reference sequence). This CDR3 is CASSSWTGAISGNTIYF. The CDR3 DNA is TGTGCCAGTAGTAGCTGGACAGGAGCAATCTCTGGAAACACCATATATTTT.

Here the CDR3 DNA reads TGTGCCAGCAGCCGCCCAGGGGGCACTGAAGCTTTCTTT. Its protein product is CASSRPGGTEAFF. V is TRBV4-2 and J is TRBJ1-1; 7 bases are shared with TRBD1. Germline values: CDR1 LGHNA, CDR2 YNFKEQ. The CDR3 length is 13 residues. The V and J ends lost 4 bases and 4 bases, in that order; junction bases with no gene match: 3.

The chain couples TRBV20-1 to TRBJ2-7; 7 bases are shared with TRBD1. The CDR3 has 11 amino acids. Germline values: CDR1 DFQATT, CDR2 SNEGSKA (reference sequence). The CDR3 region has the DNA TGCAGTGCTAGTACCGGTCAGGGACAGATGGTC. Amino acids: CSASTGQGQMV.

This clone was seen a few times. The J gene is TRBJ1-5, the V gene TRBV27; D unresolved. V was pared by 0 bases and J by 3 bases, with 3 bases between. This CDR3 comprises 13 residues. In germline, CDR1 is MNHEY, CDR2 SMNVEV (reference sequence). The CDR3 sequence is CASSLSNNQPQHF. Written as DNA, the CDR3 is TGTGCCAGCAGTTTATCCAACAATCAGCCCCAGCATTTT.

The chain joins TRBV5-1 to TRBJ1-1; a possible D gene is TRBD1 (6 bases). Germline V gives CDR1 SGHRS, CDR2 YFSETQ. This CDR3 has 16 residues. Trimming took off 4 bases at V and 1 base at J, with 17 bases between the two ends. The CDR3, as DNA: TGCGCCAGCAGCCCCGGGGCGGGGGCGGGGAACACTGAAGCTTTCTTT. Translating it yields CASSPGAGAGNTEAFF.

The chain recombines TRBV6-1 with TRBJ1-2; TRBD1 agrees at 10 bases. The CDR3 is 15 residues long. Germline V CDR1 and CDR2: MNHNS, SASEGT. J was trimmed by 5 bases and V by 6 bases; bases with no gene match: 9. The CDR3 DNA sequence: TGTGCCAGCAGGGGTTCCGGGACAGGGGTTTATGGCTACACCTTC. Translating gives CASRGSGTGVYGYTF.

The chain has TRBV5-1 and TRBJ2-5, with 11 positions matching TRBD1. The V gene's germline CDR1 is SGHRS and CDR2 YFSETQ. V shed 3 bases and J 0 bases; nucleotides not matched to a gene: 7. This CDR3 contains 17 residues. Here the CDR3 reads CASSSPGTGGYQETQYF. The CDR3 nucleotides are TGCGCCAGCAGCTCCCCTGGGACAGGGGGGTACCAAGAGACCCAGTACTTC.

The chain combines TRBV7-8 with TRBJ2-1; perhaps TRBD2 as D (5 bases). Trimming shortened V by 1 base and J by 4 bases, and 14 bases separated the two germline ends. The CDR3 is 16 amino acids. CDR1 is SGHVS, CDR2 FQNEAQ, per germline. This CDR3 reads CASSLVSGIGYNEQFF. DNA of the CDR3: TGTGCCAGCAGCTTAGTTTCCGGGATAGGGTACAATGAGCAGTTCTTC.

The chain joins TRBV7-6 to TRBJ2-5, with TRBD2 matching over 11 bases. V shed 4 bases, J shed 5 bases, and the junction held 6 bases outside the gene matches. CDR3 length equals 15 residues. Per the germline V gene, CDR1 is SGHVS and CDR2 is FNYEAQ. CDR3 sequence: CASSSLAGGVETQYF. In DNA, the CDR3 is TGTGCCAGCAGCTCCCTAGCGGGAGGTGTGGAGACCCAGTACTTC.

The table lists this clone with a few counts. The rearrangement uses TRBV7-2 and TRBJ2-5; D is ambiguous. The V end was cut by 3 bases, the J end by 4 bases, with 6 bases between. This CDR3 has 12 amino acids. The V gene's germline CDR1 is SGHTA and CDR2 FQGNSA. CDR3 nucleotide sequence: TGTGCCAGCAGCTTCGCCGGAGAGACCCAGTACTTC. The encoded protein is CASSFAGETQYF. Combining the CDR3 with reference TRBV7-2 and TRBJ2-5 gives the whole variable domain GAGVSQSPSNKVTEKGKDVELRCDPISGHTALYWYRQSLGQGLEFLIYFQGNSAPDKSGLPSDRFSAERTGGSVSTLTIQRTQQEDSAVYLCASSFAGETQYFGPGTRLLVL.

This sequence joins TRBV28 and TRBJ2-7; 11 bases fit TRBD1. Germline V CDR1 and CDR2: MDHEN, SYDVKM. The CDR3 is 16 residues long. The junction had 5 bases not matched to a gene; V was cut back by 3 bases and J by 1 base. This CDR3 is CASSFPGTGGSYEQYF. In DNA, the CDR3 is TGTGCCAGCAGTTTCCCCGGGACAGGGGGTTCCTACGAGCAGTACTTC.

The chain uses TRBV7-9 and TRBJ2-1; D is ambiguous. CDR3 length equals 18 residues. Germline V gives CDR1 SEHNR, CDR2 FQNEAQ (reference sequence). V lost 2 bases to trimming and J lost 3 bases, with 20 bases between them. CDR3 amino acids: CASSLSETFAVYYNEQFF. CDR3 DNA sequence: TGTGCCAGCAGCTTATCCGAAACATTTGCGGTCTACTACAATGAGCAGTTCTTC.

The chain uses TRBV10-3 and TRBJ2-1; 10 bases agree with TRBD2. The CDR3 extends over 15 amino acids. The germline V gene encodes CDR1 ENHRY and CDR2 SYGVKD. Trimming removed 2 bases from V and 6 bases from J; junction bases left unmatched: 4. The CDR3 reads CAISEKTSGTNEQFF. The CDR3 DNA follows: TGTGCCATCAGTGAGAAAACTAGCGGGACCAATGAGCAGTTCTTC.

V usage is TRBV27 and J usage is TRBJ2-1; 9 bases are a match to TRBD2. Germline assignment: CDR1 MNHEY and CDR2 SMNVEV (reference sequence). This CDR3 is built from 15 residues. J lost 7 bases, V lost 4 bases, and 8 bases had no gene match. CDR3 protein: CASSSLAGVGNEQFF. CDR3 DNA sequence: TGTGCCAGCAGTTCTTTAGCGGGAGTAGGTAATGAGCAGTTCTTC.

Here the CDR3 DNA reads TGTGCCAGTAGTATGGGACTAGCGGGGTCAAGGGGCTCCTACAATGAGCAGTTCTTC. As protein: CASSMGLAGSRGSYNEQFF. This chain uses TRBV19 with TRBJ2-1, with 13 bases matching TRBD2. Per the germline V gene, CDR1 is LNHDA and CDR2 is SQIVND (reference sequence). The ends lost 3 bases at V and 0 bases at J; junction bases unmatched: 8. The CDR3 has 19 residues.

The chain combines TRBV9 with TRBJ2-2; TRBD1 matches 7 bases. The length of the CDR3 is 18 residues. Germline CDR1 is SGDLS and CDR2 is YYNGEE. The V gene end was trimmed by 1 base and the J gene end by 5 bases; junction bases not matched to a gene: 14. This CDR3 reads CASSVLLSGTVGTGELFF. The DNA for the CDR3 is TGTGCCAGCAGCGTACTCTTATCCGGGACAGTCGGGACCGGGGAGCTGTTTTTT.

V usage is TRBV5-4 and J usage is TRBJ1-4; a possible D gene is TRBD1 (6 bases). The CDR3 consists of 15 residues. CDR1 and CDR2 from the germline V gene are SGHNT and YYREEE (reference sequence). V lost 4 bases, J lost 0 bases, and 10 bases lay in between. The CDR3: CASSARTATNEKLFF. CDR3 DNA sequence: TGTGCCAGCAGCGCCAGGACAGCAACTAATGAAAAACTGTTTTTT.

The chain is built from TRBV19 and TRBJ1-1; 11 nucleotides line up with TRBD1. The CDR3 is 17 residues long. Germline V gene sequence: CDR1 LNHDA, CDR2 SQIVND (reference sequence). V gave up 5 bases and J gave up 1 base; unmatched junction bases: 9. The CDR3 sequence: CASSFPRTGGPNTEAFF. The CDR3 bases are TGTGCCAGTAGTTTCCCTCGGACAGGGGGCCCGAACACTGAAGCTTTCTTT.

The chain employs TRBV5-1 and TRBJ2-7; D remains ambiguous. The ends were cut back, 0 bases at V and 2 bases at J, with 6 bases in the middle. The CDR3 contains 13 residues. Germline CDR1 is SGHRS and CDR2 is YFSETQ. Here the CDR3 reads CASSLDRTYEQYF. The CDR3 nucleotides read TGCGCCAGCAGCTTGGACAGAACCTACGAGCAGTACTTC.

The chain joins TRBV6-1 to TRBJ1-5, with TRBD1 as a possible D gene (6 bases). Per germline, CDR1 MNHNS and CDR2 SASEGT. The CDR3 extends over 15 amino acids. V shed 6 bases and J shed 4 bases, with 16 bases lying between them. CDR3 coding DNA: TGTGCCAGCAGCCCCTCCAGGGGACGGAATCAGCCCCAGCATTTT. Amino acid sequence: CASSPSRGRNQPQHF.

V is TRBV7-2 and J is TRBJ2-1; 7 bases align to TRBD1. The trim removed 5 bases at V and 0 bases at J, leaving 4 bases unmatched. Looked up from germline, CDR1 is SGHTA and CDR2 is FQGNSA. CDR3 length equals 15 residues. The CDR3, as DNA: TGTGCCAGCAGCCCTCGGACAGGCTCCTACAATGAGCAGTTCTTC. Translation: CASSPRTGSYNEQFF. The full variable domain, completed using reference TRBV7-2 and TRBJ2-1, is GAGVSQSPSNKVTEKGKDVELRCDPISGHTALYWYRQSLGQGLEFLIYFQGNSAPDKSGLPSDRFSAERTGGSVSTLTIQRTQQEDSAVYLCASSPRTGSYNEQFFGPGTRLTVL.

This chain links TRBV11-2 with TRBJ1-1, with a possible D match to TRBD1 (6 bases). The V end lost 5 bases, the J end lost 1 base, and 17 bases lay between the germline ends. The CDR3 is 16 amino acids. The germline V gene has CDR1 SGHAT and CDR2 FQNNGV. The CDR3 DNA is TGTGCCAGCAGCCGGAGAGTGGGACAAGAGAACACTGAAGCTTTCTTT. It is translated as CASSRRVGQENTEAFF.

This chain links TRBV6-1 with TRBJ2-1, with TRBD2 matching over 10 bases. This CDR3 has 18 residues. Germline CDR1 MNHNS, CDR2 SASEGT. V trimming: 0 bases; J trimming: 6 bases; junction bases outside the gene matches: 11. CDR3 sequence (DNA): TGTGCCAGCAGTGAAGCGTGGCTAGCGGGGGTGGGGGTCAATGAGCAGTTCTTC. Protein product: CASSEAWLAGVGVNEQFF.

The CDR3 is CASSTLSTGEEETQYF. DNA of the CDR3: TGTGCCAGCAGCACCCTCTCCACAGGGGAGGAAGAGACCCAGTACTTC. The chain is built from TRBV6-6 and TRBJ2-5; TRBD1 might be the D (7 bases). V was trimmed by 6 bases and J by 3 bases, leaving 20 bases between them. This CDR3 comprises 16 residues. Germline CDR1 is MNHNY and CDR2 is SVGAGI (reference sequence).

The sample holds one count of this clone. The CDR3 loop reads CASRGDAYNEQFF. DNA for the CDR3: TGTGCCAGCCGCGGGGACGCCTACAATGAGCAGTTCTTC. The chain joins TRBV25-1 to TRBJ2-1; tentative D call: TRBD2 (6 bases). This CDR3 contains 13 residues. Trimming removed 8 bases at V and 2 bases at J, with 10 bases between. CDR1 MGHDK and CDR2 SYGVNS come from the germline V gene. The full variable domain, rest sourced from reference TRBV25-1 and TRBJ2-1, is EADIYQTPRYLVIGTGKKITLECSQTMGHDKMYWYQQDPGMELHLIHYSYGVNSTEKGDLSSESTVSRIRTEHFPLTLESARPSHTSQYLCASRGDAYNEQFFGPGTRLTVL.

The V call is TRBV6-1, the J call TRBJ2-3, with 8 bases fitting TRBD2. With V trimmed by 11 bases and J by 4 bases, 14 bases remained unmatched. The V gene's germline CDR1 is MNHNS and CDR2 SASEGT. This CDR3 has 15 amino acids. Here the CDR3 reads CAAPGREGTPDTQYF. The DNA of the CDR3 is TGTGCCGCCCCGGGACGGGAGGGGACCCCAGATACGCAGTATTTT.

The chain employs TRBV11-2 and TRBJ1-5, with 7 bases aligning to TRBD1. The CDR3 loop spans 15 amino acids. Looked up from germline, CDR1 is SGHAT and CDR2 is FQNNGV. The junction had 8 bases not matched to a gene; V was cut back by 3 bases and J by 6 bases. The CDR3 here is CASSFGADRVQPQHF. CDR3 in DNA: TGTGCCAGCAGCTTTGGGGCCGACAGGGTTCAGCCCCAGCATTTT. The entire variable domain, with the rest obtained from reference TRBV11-2 and TRBJ1-5, is as follows: EAGVAQSPRYKIIEKRQSVAFWCNPISGHATLYWYQQILGQGPKLLIQFQNNGVVDDSQLPKDRFSAERLKGVDSTLKIQPAKLEDSAVYLCASSFGADRVQPQHFGDGTRLSIL.

This clone was found once. The V call is TRBV27, the J call TRBJ2-1, with D unresolved. CDR1 and CDR2 from the germline V gene are MNHEY and SMNVEV (reference sequence). Trimming cost V 5 bases and J 0 bases, with 23 bases left between them. This CDR3 region has 19 residues. The CDR3 loop reads CASSPAAVMYPSSYNEQFF. CDR3 bases: TGTGCCAGCAGTCCTGCGGCGGTTATGTACCCGAGCTCCTACAATGAGCAGTTCTTC.

The chain joins TRBV19 to TRBJ1-1, with a tentative D call TRBD1 (6 bases). CDR3 length equals 15 residues. V was pared by 0 bases and J by 5 bases, with 13 bases between. CDR1 and CDR2 (germline): LNHDA, SQIVND (reference sequence). The CDR3 DNA follows: TGTGCCAGTAGTATAGACAACAGGGAAGGGACTGAAGCTTTCTTT. Its protein is CASSIDNREGTEAFF.